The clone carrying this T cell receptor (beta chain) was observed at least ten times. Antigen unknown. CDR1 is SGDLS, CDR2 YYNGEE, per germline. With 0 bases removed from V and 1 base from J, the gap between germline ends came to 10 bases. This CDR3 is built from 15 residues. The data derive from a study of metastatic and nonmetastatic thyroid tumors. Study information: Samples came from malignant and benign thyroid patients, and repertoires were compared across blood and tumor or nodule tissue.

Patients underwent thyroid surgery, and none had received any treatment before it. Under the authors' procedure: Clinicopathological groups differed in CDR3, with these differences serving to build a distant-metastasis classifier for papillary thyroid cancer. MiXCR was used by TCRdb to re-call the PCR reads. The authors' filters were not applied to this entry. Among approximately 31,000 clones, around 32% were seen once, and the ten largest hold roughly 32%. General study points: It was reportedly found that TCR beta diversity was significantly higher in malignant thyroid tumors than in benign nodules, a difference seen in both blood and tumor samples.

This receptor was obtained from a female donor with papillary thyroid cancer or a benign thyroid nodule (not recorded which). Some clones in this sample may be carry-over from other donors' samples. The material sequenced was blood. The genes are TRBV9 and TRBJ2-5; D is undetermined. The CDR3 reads CASSVDLVSQETQYF. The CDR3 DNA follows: TGTGCCAGCAGCGTAGACTTGGTCTCCCAAGAGACCCAGTACTTC.